The T cell receptor beta chain described here comes from a study of shared clonotypes between healthy human individuals. Sorted-subset replicate PCR reactions were performed with approximately 190 ng DNA, corresponding to roughly 29,000 T cell genomes. The repertoire was sequenced with immunoSEQ multiplex PCR; TCRdb's copy has only in-frame clones and lacks some. Of a few million clones detected, 93% appear once; the ten largest clones hold approximately 0.4%. CDR3 length: 13 residues. V lost 8 bases to trimming and J lost 5 bases; unmatched junction nucleotides: 7. CDR1 and CDR2 (germline): LNHDA, SQIVND (reference sequence).

Specimen: naive CD4+ T cells from PBMCs. Subset noted: CD45RA+ positively selected. This clonotype was obtained from a man aged 18 to 29 in good health. Some clones in this sample may be carry-over from other donors' samples. The chain uses TRBV19 and TRBJ2-5, with 8 bases that match TRBD1. The CDR3 nucleotides read TGTGCCAGTGCAGGCCAGGGGGCGGAGACCCAGTACTTC. As protein: CASAGQGAETQYF.